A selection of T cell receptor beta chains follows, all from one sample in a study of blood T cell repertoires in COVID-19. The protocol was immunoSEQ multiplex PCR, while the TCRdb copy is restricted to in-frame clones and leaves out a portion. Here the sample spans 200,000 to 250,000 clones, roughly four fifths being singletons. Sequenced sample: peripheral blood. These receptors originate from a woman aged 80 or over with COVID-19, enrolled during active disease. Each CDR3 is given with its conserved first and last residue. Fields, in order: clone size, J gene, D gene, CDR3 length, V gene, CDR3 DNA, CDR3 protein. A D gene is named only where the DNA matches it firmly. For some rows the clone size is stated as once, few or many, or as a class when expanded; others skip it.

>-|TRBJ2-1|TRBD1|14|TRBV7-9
TGTGCCAGCAGCTTAAACACAGGGGGTGATGAGCAGTTCTTC
CASSLNTGGDEQFF
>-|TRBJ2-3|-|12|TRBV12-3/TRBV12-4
TGTGCCAGCAGTTTCCCCGAGGGGGCGCAGTATTTT
CASSFPEGAQYF
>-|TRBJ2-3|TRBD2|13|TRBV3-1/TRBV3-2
TGTGCCAGCAGAGGACGGGGGGGTTATACGCAGTATTTT
CASRGRGGYTQYF
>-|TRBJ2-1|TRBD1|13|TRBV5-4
TGTGCCAGCAGTACAGGGGGCCGGGGTGAGCAGTTCTTC
CASSTGGRGEQFF
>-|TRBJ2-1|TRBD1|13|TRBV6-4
TGTGCCAGCAGTGTCCAGACAGGGAATGAGCAGTTCTTC
CASSVQTGNEQFF
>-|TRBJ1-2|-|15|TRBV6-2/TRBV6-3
TGTGCCAGCAGTTACTCCGGCCCCCGTGGGCGAGGCTACACCTTC
CASSYSGPRGRGYTF
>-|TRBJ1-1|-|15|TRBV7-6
TGTGCCAGCAGCTTACTGGGACAACAAGGGACTGAAGCTTTCTTT
CASSLLGQQGTEAFF
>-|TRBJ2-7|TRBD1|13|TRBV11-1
TGTGCCAGCAGCCCGGGACAGGGAAAGGTGCAGTACTTC
CASSPGQGKVQYF
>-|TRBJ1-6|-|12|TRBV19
TGTGCCAGTAGTGGGGTGCGGGCACCCCTCCACTTT
CASSGVRAPLHF
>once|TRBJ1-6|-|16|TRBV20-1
TGCAGTGCTAGTCGCTTAGGCTGGGAGGGGAATTCACCCCTCCACTTT
CSASRLGWEGNSPLHF
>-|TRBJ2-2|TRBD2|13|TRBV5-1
TGCGCCAGCAGCCCGGGAGGGTCCGGGGAGCTGTTTTTT
CASSPGGSGELFF
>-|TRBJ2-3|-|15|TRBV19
TGTGCCAGTAGTATTGGAGGTCCCCGCACAGATACGCAGTATTTT
CASSIGGPRTDTQYF
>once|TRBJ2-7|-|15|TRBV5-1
TGCGCCAGCAGCGCGAACCCCGGGGGATTGGGTGAGCAGTACTTC
CASSANPGGLGEQYF
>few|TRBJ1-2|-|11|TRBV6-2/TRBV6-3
TGTGCCAGCAGTGCCTCCATACGACTGGCCTTC
CASSASIRLAF
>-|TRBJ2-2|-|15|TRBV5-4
TGTGCCAGCAGCTCGGGAGAGTCGGTAGCCGGGGAGCTGTTTTTT
CASSSGESVAGELFF
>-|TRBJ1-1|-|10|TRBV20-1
TGCAGTGCTAGCTACAGTGAAGCTTTCTTT
CSASYSEAFF
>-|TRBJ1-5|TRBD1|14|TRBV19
TGTGCCAGTAGCCGGACAGGGGACCGGGGGCCCCAGCATTTT
CASSRTGDRGPQHF
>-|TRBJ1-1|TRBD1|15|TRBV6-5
TGTGCCAGCAGTCCCTGGACAGGGACCCACACTGAAGCTTTCTTT
CASSPWTGTHTEAFF
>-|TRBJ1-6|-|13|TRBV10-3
TGTGCCATCAGTGCGGGAGTCAGTTCACCCCTCCACTTT
CAISAGVSSPLHF
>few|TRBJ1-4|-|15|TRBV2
TGTGCCAGCAGTGAAGTTGGGGGGTTCAGTGAAAAACTGTTTTTT
CASSEVGGFSEKLFF
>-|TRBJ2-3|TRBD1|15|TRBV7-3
TGTGCCAGCAGCTTCTCGACAGGGGGTCCAGATACGCAGTATTTT
CASSFSTGGPDTQYF
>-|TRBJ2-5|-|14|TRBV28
TGTGCCAGCAAACCAGGGGACACCGATCGGACCCAGTACTTC
CASKPGDTDRTQYF
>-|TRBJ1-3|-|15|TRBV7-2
TGTGCCAGCAGCGCATTACAGGGTTCTGGAAACACCATATATTTT
CASSALQGSGNTIYF
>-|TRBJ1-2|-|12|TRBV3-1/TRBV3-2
TGTGCCAGCAGCCAAGGTTCGAGGGGCTACACCTTC
CASSQGSRGYTF
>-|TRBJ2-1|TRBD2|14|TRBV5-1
TGCGCCAGCAGCGACGGGACTAGCGCCAATGAGCAGTTCTTC
CASSDGTSANEQFF
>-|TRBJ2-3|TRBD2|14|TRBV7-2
TGTGCCAGCAGCTTTAGCGGGAGCACAGATACGCAGTATTTT
CASSFSGSTDTQYF
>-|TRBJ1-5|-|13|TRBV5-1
TGCGCCAGCAGCTTTTCAGGGAATCAGCCCCAGCATTTT
CASSFSGNQPQHF
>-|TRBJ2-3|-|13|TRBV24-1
TGTGCCACCAGTGATCAGTTTCCTCGTACGCAGTATTTT
CATSDQFPRTQYF
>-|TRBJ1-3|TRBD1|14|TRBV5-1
TGCGCCAGCAGCTTGGGGACAGGGGAAAACACCATATATTTT
CASSLGTGENTIYF
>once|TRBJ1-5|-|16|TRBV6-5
TGTGCCAGCAGTTACTCGACCGGGGGGCTCAATCAGCCCCAGCATTTT
CASSYSTGGLNQPQHF
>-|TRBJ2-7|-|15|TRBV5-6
TGTGCCAGCTCTAGCCGGGACGGGGGTTACTACGAGCAGTACTTC
CASSSRDGGYYEQYF
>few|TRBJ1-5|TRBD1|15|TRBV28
TGTGCCAGCAGCCTACAGGGGGCATGGGGTCAGCCCCAGCATTTT
CASSLQGAWGQPQHF
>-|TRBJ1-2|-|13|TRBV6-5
TGTGCCAGCATCGCGGGGCTGAAGGATGGCTACACCTTC
CASIAGLKDGYTF
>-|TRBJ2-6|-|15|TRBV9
TGTGCCAGCAGCACACAGGGTTCTGGGGCCAACGTCCTGACTTTC
CASSTQGSGANVLTF
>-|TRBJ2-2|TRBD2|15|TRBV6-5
TGTGCCAGCAGCCGCCCGGGACTAGGTCTCGGGGAGCTGTTTTTT
CASSRPGLGLGELFF
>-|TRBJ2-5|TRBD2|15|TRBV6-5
TGTGCCAGCAGAAAAGGACTAGCGGGAGCGGAGACCCAGTACTTC
CASRKGLAGAETQYF
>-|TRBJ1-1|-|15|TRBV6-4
TGTGCCAGCAGTGACCCGTCGGGAGGGGATACTGAAGCTTTCTTT
CASSDPSGGDTEAFF
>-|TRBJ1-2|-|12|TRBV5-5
TGTGCCAGCAGCCAGTGGAGCTATGGCTACACCTTC
CASSQWSYGYTF
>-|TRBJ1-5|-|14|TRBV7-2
TGTGCCAGCAGCTCGGGTCTACTTAGGCAGCCCCAGCATTTT
CASSSGLLRQPQHF
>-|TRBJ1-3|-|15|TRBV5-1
TGCGCCAGCAGCTTGGCCGGGGGGTCTGGAAACACCATATATTTT
CASSLAGGSGNTIYF
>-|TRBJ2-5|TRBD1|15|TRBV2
TGTGCCAGCAGTGACAGGGGACAGGGTCAAGAGACCCAGTACTTC
CASSDRGQGQETQYF
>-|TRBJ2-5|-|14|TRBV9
TGTGCCAGCAGCGTAGAACAGACCAGGGTGACCCAGTACTTC
CASSVEQTRVTQYF
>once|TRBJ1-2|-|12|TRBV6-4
TGTGCCAGCCCTTCCGGGACTCTTGGCTACACCTTC
CASPSGTLGYTF
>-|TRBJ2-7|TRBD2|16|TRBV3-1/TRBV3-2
TGTGCCAGCAGCCAAGGATGGGGCGGGGGGAACTACGAGCAGTACTTC
CASSQGWGGGNYEQYF
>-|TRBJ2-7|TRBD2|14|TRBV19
TGTGCCAGTATCGGCGGGACTAGCTCCTACGAGCAGTACTTC
CASIGGTSSYEQYF
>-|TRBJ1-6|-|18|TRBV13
TGTGCCAGCAGCTTAGAGGGGCGATTCGAGGCCTATAATTCACCCCTCCACTTT
CASSLEGRFEAYNSPLHF
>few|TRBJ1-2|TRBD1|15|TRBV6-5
TGTGCCCCCTACCCCCGGGACAGGGGTGTCGATGGCTACACCTTC
CAPYPRDRGVDGYTF
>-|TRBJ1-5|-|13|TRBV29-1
TGCAGCGTTAAGGACAATAGCAATCAGCCCCAGCATTTT
CSVKDNSNQPQHF
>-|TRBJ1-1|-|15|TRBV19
TGTGCCAGTACCGCCGGGCGACAGATGAACACTGAAGCTTTCTTT
CASTAGRQMNTEAFF
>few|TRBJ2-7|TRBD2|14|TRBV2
TGTGCCAGCAGTGAAAGGGGACTAGAGAAACGCCAGTACTTC
CASSERGLEKRQYF
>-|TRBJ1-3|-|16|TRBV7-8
TGTGCCAGCAGCTTAGTCGGCAGGGGAAGTGGAAACACCATATATTTT
CASSLVGRGSGNTIYF